Below, 2 T cell receptor beta chains from the same sample are listed, as sequenced in a study of early T cells in non-severe SARS-CoV-2 infection (dated by TCRdb to the early 2020s). The library was prepared using 5' RACE. The run used a NextSeq 500. In TCRdb, the public reads were trimmed at Q25 with fastp and aligned with MiXCR, with productive beta chains retained. A single entry per CDR3 protein holds the most common genes and DNA from its merged rows. Present in this sample are approximately 48,000 distinct CDR3 sequences, less than 7.5% of which were seen just once. Jointly, the top ten make up approximately 2.8% of the sample. The sequencing used whole blood, collected at baseline. These TCRs come from an adult who was a healthcare worker with PCR-confirmed SARS-CoV-2 infection or an uninfected control (not recorded which).

Many counts were recorded for this clonotype. The V gene is TRBV7-2, the J gene TRBJ2-1, with D perhaps matching TRBD1 (6 bases). From germline, CDR1 is SGHTA and CDR2 FQGNSA. Trimming removed 5 bases from V and 0 bases from J, with 14 bases in between. There are 16 residues in the CDR3. DNA for the CDR3: TGTGCCAGCAGCCCAACAGGGCTTAGCTCCTACAATGAGCAGTTCTTC. This gives the protein CASSPTGLSSYNEQFF.

This clonotype has a count of ten or more. V is TRBV24-1 and J is TRBJ2-3; tentative D call: TRBD2 (5 bases). The CDR3 totals 16 residues. Germline V lookup: CDR1 KGHDR, CDR2 SFDVKD. The V gene lost 12 bases and the J gene lost 0 bases, with 21 bases spanning the gap. The CDR3 reads CAPCCRGSVSTDTQYF. CDR3 sequence (DNA): TGTGCCCCTTGTTGTCGCGGTAGCGTTAGCACAGATACGCAGTATTTT.